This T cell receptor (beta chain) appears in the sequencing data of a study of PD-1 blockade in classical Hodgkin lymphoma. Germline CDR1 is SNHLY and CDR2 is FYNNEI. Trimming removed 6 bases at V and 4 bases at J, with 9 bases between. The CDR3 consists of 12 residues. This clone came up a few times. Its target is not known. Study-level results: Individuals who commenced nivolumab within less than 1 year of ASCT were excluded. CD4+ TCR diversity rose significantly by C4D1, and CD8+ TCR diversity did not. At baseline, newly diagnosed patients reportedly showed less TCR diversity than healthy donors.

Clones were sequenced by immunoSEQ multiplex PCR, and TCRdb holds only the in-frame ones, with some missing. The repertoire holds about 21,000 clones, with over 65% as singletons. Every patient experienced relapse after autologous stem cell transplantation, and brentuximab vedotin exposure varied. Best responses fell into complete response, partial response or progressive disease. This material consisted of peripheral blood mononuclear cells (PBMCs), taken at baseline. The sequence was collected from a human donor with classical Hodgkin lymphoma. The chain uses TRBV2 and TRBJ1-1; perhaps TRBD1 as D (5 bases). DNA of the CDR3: TGTGCCAGCAGAAGCAGGGTCACTGAAGCTTTCTTT. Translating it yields CASRSRVTEAFF. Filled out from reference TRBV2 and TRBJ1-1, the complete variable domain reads EPEVTQTPSHQVTQMGQEVILRCVPISNHLYFYWYRQILGQKVEFLVSFYNNEISEKSEIFDDQFSVERPDGSNFTLKIRSTKLEDSAMYFCASRSRVTEAFFGQGTRLTVV.